This TCR beta chain was captured in a study of T cell repertoires in cytomegalovirus infection. Across the whole study: Researchers turned to recently identified HLA-C-restricted CMV epitopes as well as well-studied HLA-B-restricted ones. TCR beta signatures that were public indicated CMV infection and matching HLA type.

The germline gives CDR1 MNHEY, CDR2 SMNVEV (reference sequence). The CDR3 loop spans 16 amino acids. V lost 6 bases, J lost 2 bases, and 17 bases lay in between. TCRdb reprocessed the reads via MiXCR and lists one record per CDR3 protein. The data contain some 940,000 distinct CDR3 sequences, around 30% of them singletons. The study's findings and limits: It was HLA-C-restricted CMV-specific TCR beta clonotypes that dominated the response ex vivo. Based on cumulative public TCR beta family frequency, carriers of CMV plus the relevant HLA were identified.

This clonotype was recorded a few times. No antigen is known for it. The specimen comprised cultured CD8+ T cells from PBMCs, sampled from culture after CMV antigen stimulation. The chain employs TRBV27 and TRBJ1-5; unclear D gene. The TCR was taken from a human donor in good health (CMV status not recorded). Some clones in this sample may be carry-over from other donors' samples. CDR3 sequence: CASSFEGSLRNQPQHF. Written as DNA, the CDR3 is TGTGCCAGCAGCTTCGAGGGCAGCCTACGCAATCAGCCCCAGCATTTT.